This T cell receptor (beta chain) was recovered during a study of blood T cell repertoires in COVID-19. Whole-study context: The samples span acute and convalescent COVID-19 from the United States, Italy and Spain. Sources were T cells, B-cell-depleted T cells, or PBMCs; the material itself was cDNA or gDNA.

Looked up from germline, CDR1 is SEHNR and CDR2 is FQNEAQ (reference sequence). J lost 3 bases, V lost 5 bases, and 11 bases had no gene match. This CDR3 has 16 residues. As processed by the authors: From reference gene primer amplification, estimates of nucleated cell counts were derived. Repertoires were generated with immunoSEQ multiplex PCR, while TCRdb's copy carries only in-frame clones and drops some. V, J and clone size were drawn from that table, and D and trimming were deduced from the DNA. Of about 230,000 clones in the sample, approximately 85% were seen once. The receptor was derived from a man aged 40-55 years with acute or convalescent COVID-19. The chain combines TRBV7-9 with TRBJ1-1, with 8 bases that match TRBD1. The sequenced sample was peripheral blood. In nucleotides, the CDR3 is TGTGCCAGCAGCCCTGGACAGGGTGGGGGGGACACTGAAGCTTTCTTT. Encoded protein: CASSPGQGGGDTEAFF.